The entry that follows covers one T cell receptor beta chain sequence. Generated by immunoSEQ multiplex PCR, the TCRdb table keeps only in-frame clones and is missing some. The sample lists roughly 290,000 clones, roughly 89% occurring once. This sample stems from a study of blood T cell repertoires in COVID-19. As for the study in general: Specimens from acute and convalescent COVID-19 originated in the United States, Italy and Spain. The analysed material was cDNA or gDNA that came from T cells, B-cell-depleted T cells, or PBMCs.

The CDR3 contains 14 residues. Germline V gene lookup returns CDR1 MNHEY and CDR2 SMNVEV (reference sequence). V lost 5 bases and J 0 bases, leaving 10 bases between the germline ends. The chain couples TRBV27 to TRBJ2-5; D remains unclear. The sequence was obtained from a woman between 40 and 50 years old who had recovered from COVID-19. The specimen sequenced was PBMCs or T cells enriched from blood (not recorded which). The CDR3 region is CASSTARNQETQYF. In DNA, the CDR3 is TGTGCCAGCAGTACAGCCCGAAACCAAGAGACCCAGTACTTC.